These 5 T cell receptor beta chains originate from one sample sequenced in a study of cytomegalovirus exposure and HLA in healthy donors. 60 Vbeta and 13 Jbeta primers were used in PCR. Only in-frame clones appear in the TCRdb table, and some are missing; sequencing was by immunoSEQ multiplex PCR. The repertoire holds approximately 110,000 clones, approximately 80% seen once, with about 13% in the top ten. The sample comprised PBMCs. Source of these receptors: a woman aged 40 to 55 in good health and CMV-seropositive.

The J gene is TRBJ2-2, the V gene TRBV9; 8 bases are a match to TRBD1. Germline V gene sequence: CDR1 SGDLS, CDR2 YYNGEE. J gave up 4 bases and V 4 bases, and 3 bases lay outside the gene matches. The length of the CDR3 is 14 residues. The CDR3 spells CASSLTGATGELFF. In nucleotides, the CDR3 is TGTGCCAGCAGCCTGACAGGGGCCACCGGGGAGCTGTTTTTT.

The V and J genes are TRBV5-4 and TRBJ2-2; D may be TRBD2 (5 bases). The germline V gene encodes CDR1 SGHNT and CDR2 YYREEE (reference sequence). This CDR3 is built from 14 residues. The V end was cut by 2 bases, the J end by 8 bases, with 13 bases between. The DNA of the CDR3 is TGTGCCAGCAGCTTTCTCTTGGGGAGTGGGGAGCTGTTTTTT. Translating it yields CASSFLLGSGELFF.

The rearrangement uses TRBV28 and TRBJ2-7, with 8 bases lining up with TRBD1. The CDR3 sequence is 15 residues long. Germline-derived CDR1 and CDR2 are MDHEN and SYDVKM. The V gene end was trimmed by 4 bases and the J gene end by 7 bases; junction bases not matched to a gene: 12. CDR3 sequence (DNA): TGTGCCAGCAGTTATACAGGGGGTTCCCGGGGGGAGCAGTACTTC. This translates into CASSYTGGSRGEQYF.

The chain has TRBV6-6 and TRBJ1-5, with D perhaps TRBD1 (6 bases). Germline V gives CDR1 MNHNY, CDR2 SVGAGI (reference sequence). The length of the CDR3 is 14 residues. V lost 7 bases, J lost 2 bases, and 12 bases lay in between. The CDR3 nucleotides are TGTGCCAGCAACCCGAGACAGGGCAATCAGCCCCAGCATTTT. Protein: CASNPRQGNQPQHF.

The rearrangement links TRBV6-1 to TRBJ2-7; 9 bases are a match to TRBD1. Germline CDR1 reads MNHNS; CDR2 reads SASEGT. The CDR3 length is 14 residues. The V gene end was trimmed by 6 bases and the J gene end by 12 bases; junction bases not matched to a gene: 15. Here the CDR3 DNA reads TGTGCCAGCAGCGCCGGGACAGGGAGCCTGGGTGGGTACTTC. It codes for CASSAGTGSLGGYF.